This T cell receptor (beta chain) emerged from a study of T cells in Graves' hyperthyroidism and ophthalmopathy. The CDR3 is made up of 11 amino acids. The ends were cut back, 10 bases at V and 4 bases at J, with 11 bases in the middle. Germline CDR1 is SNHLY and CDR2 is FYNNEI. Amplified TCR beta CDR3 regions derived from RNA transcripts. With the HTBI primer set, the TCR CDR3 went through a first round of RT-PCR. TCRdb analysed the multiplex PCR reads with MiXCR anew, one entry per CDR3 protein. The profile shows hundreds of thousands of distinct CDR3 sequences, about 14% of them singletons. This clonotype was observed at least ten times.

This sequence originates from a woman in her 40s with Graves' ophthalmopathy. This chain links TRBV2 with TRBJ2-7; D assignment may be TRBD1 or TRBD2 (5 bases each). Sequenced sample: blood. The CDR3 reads CATKGEYEQYF. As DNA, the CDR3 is TGTGCCACAAAAGGGGAGTACGAGCAGTACTTC.